The T cell receptor beta chain under discussion was sequenced for a study of blood T cell repertoires in COVID-19. Study information: Spain, Italy and the United States supplied samples that represented acute and convalescent COVID-19. The analysed material was cDNA or gDNA that came from T cells, B-cell-depleted T cells, or PBMCs.

CDR1 MNHEY and CDR2 SVGAGI come from the germline V gene. This CDR3 comprises 14 residues. V lost 5 bases, J lost 3 bases, and 6 bases stayed unmatched. In the authors' methods: Estimation of nucleated cell counts was performed using reference gene primer amplification. Assay used: immunoSEQ multiplex PCR; TCRdb lists only in-frame clones, some missing. That table is the source of V, J and clone size, and D and trimming were worked out from the DNA. The sample has about 200,000 clones; 75% to 90% are singletons. Material: peripheral blood. The chain couples TRBV6-5 to TRBJ2-7, with 8 bases identical to TRBD1. The TCR was taken from a human donor with active or convalescent COVID-19. The donor label of this sample is uncertain. This CDR3 is CASSQRQGNYEQYF. CDR3 DNA: TGTGCCAGCAGTCAACGACAGGGGAACTACGAGCAGTACTTC.